The 30 T cell receptor beta chains below were found in one sample sequenced in a study of identical twins. Each CDR3 protein is one row after TCRdb ran MiXCR on the 5' RACE reads. The sample consists of fewer than 900,000 distinct CDR3 sequences, 15% to 20% of them appearing once. The same sample was also studied in work on T cells expressing NK-cell markers.

Input material: PBMCs. These receptors all come from a woman aged 18-29 years in good health.

The rearrangement links TRBV10-3 to TRBJ1-2; D is perhaps TRBD1 (6 bases). The length of the CDR3 is 13 residues. The germline V gene encodes CDR1 ENHRY and CDR2 SYGVKD. The germline V and J ends were trimmed by 7 bases and 3 bases, with 12 bases remaining between them. This CDR3 is CAIKSGADYGYTF. The CDR3 bases are TGTGCCATCAAATCGGGGGCGGACTATGGCTACACCTTC.

The J gene is TRBJ2-5, the V gene TRBV29-1; no definite D call. The CDR3 is 12 residues long. V lost 3 bases to trimming and J lost 5 bases, with 10 bases between them. In germline, CDR1 is SQVTM, CDR2 ANQGSEA. The CDR3 DNA reads as TGCAGCGTTGAGCTTGCAACGGAGACCCAGTACTTC. Translating gives CSVELATETQYF.

This chain joins TRBV27 and TRBJ1-1; tentative D call: TRBD1 (5 bases). Per germline, CDR1 MNHEY and CDR2 SMNVEV (reference sequence). The CDR3 totals 14 residues. The V gene lost 4 bases and the J gene lost 3 bases, with 12 bases spanning the gap. CDR3 loop: CASSSAGGDTEAFF. Here the CDR3 DNA reads TGTGCCAGCAGTTCAGCCGGAGGGGACACTGAAGCTTTCTTT.

This clonotype was picked up many times. The chain couples TRBV7-9 to TRBJ1-2; 10 nucleotides match TRBD1. Germline V gives CDR1 SEHNR, CDR2 FQNEAQ (reference sequence). The length of the CDR3 is 15 residues. V shed 5 bases, J shed 7 bases, and the junction held 10 bases outside the gene matches. Written as DNA, the CDR3 is TGTGCCAGCAGCCCAAGGGACAGGGGCATCTCTGGCTACACCTTC. It specifies CASSPRDRGISGYTF.

J is TRBJ2-7 and V is TRBV5-1; D unclear. Germline CDR1 reads SGHRS; CDR2 reads YFSETQ. This CDR3 has 13 residues. Trimming pared 0 bases from V and 6 bases from J, leaving 10 bases between. CDR3 sequence reads: CASSLEATGEQYF. The CDR3 nucleotides are TGCGCCAGCAGCTTGGAGGCGACTGGCGAGCAGTACTTC. The complete variable domain, with remaining parts taken from reference TRBV5-1 and TRBJ2-7, reads KAGVTQTPRYLIKTRGQQVTLSCSPISGHRSVSWYQQTPGQGLQFLFEYFSETQRNKGNFPGRFSGRQFSNSRSEMNVSTLELGDSALYLCASSLEATGEQYFGPGTRLTVT.

The V and J genes are TRBV5-1 and TRBJ2-1, with D possibly matching TRBD2 (6 bases). This CDR3 has 14 amino acids. Trimming took 2 bases from V and 5 from J, leaving 11 bases between them. Germline CDR1 reads SGHRS; CDR2 reads YFSETQ. The CDR3 spells CASSFGSGDNEQFF. DNA for the CDR3: TGCGCCAGCAGCTTTGGTAGCGGTGACAATGAGCAGTTCTTC.

The chain combines TRBV20-1 with TRBJ2-1; no clear D gene. The CDR3 runs 13 residues. Trimming took 0 bases from V and 5 from J, leaving 8 bases between them. Germline CDR1 reads DFQATT; CDR2 reads SNEGSKA (reference sequence). CDR3 in amino acids: CSARDDKHNEQFF. CDR3 coding DNA: TGCAGTGCTAGAGACGACAAGCACAATGAGCAGTTCTTC.

Written as DNA, the CDR3 is TGCAGTGCTATAACACGACTAGCGGGGAGCACAGATACGCAGTATTTT. Translated: CSAITRLAGSTDTQYF. The chain uses TRBV20-1 and TRBJ2-3; TRBD2 matches 11 bases. Looked up from germline, CDR1 is DFQATT and CDR2 is SNEGSKA (reference sequence). This CDR3 is 16 amino acids long. Germline trimming cut 4 bases from V and 0 bases from J; bases unmatched to any gene: 6.

The V call is TRBV20-1, the J call TRBJ2-5; either TRBD1 or TRBD2 may supply D (5 bases each). Trimming pared 1 base from V and 10 bases from J, leaving 7 bases between. From germline, CDR1 is DFQATT and CDR2 SNEGSKA (reference sequence). This CDR3 region has 10 residues. The CDR3 reads CSARGGDQYF. CDR3 DNA: TGCAGTGCTAGAGGAGGGGACCAGTACTTC.

This clonotype was counted at least ten times. V gene TRBV14 combines with J gene TRBJ2-7; D is perhaps TRBD1 or TRBD2 (5 bases each). The CDR3 extends over 15 amino acids. Germline V gives CDR1 SGHDN, CDR2 FVKESK. With 1 base removed from V and 12 bases from J, the gap between germline ends came to 22 bases. The CDR3: CASSQVLNRFGRVYF. The CDR3 DNA is TGTGCCAGCAGCCAAGTTTTAAACAGGTTTGGGCGGGTGTACTTC.

V and J are TRBV5-5 and TRBJ1-1; D may be TRBD1 (5 bases). Deletions cut 4 bases from V and 5 bases from J, with 18 bases between. The CDR3 is 15 amino acids. Germline V lookup: CDR1 SGHKS, CDR2 YYEKEE (reference sequence). This CDR3 is CASSRTGGWETEAFF. The CDR3 bases are TGTGCCAGCAGCCGTACGGGGGGTTGGGAGACTGAAGCTTTCTTT.

With respect to this clonotype: This sequence may be a read error, since a much larger clone differs from it by one base. The chain recombines TRBV18 with TRBJ1-6, with 8 positions matching TRBD1. The CDR3 is made up of 15 amino acids. Germline V CDR1 and CDR2: KGHSH, LQKENI. The CDR3 sequence is CVSSEDRGQNSPLHF. The CDR3 region has the DNA TGTGTCAGCTCCGAAGACAGGGGACAGAATTCACCCCTCCACTTT.

The chain combines TRBV12-3 or TRBV12-4 with TRBJ2-7, with 9 bases aligning to TRBD1. The length of the CDR3 is 15 residues. J gave up 5 bases and V 6 bases, and 11 bases lay outside the gene matches. Here the CDR3 reads CASSHRGHRINEQYF. The CDR3 DNA is TGTGCCAGCAGCCACAGGGGGCACAGGATCAACGAGCAGTACTTC.

Here the CDR3 reads CASQGRGGKDTQYF. Written as DNA, the CDR3 is TGTGCCAGCCAGGGGCGGGGGGGCAAAGATACGCAGTATTTT. The gene calls are TRBV6-1 and TRBJ2-3; the match to TRBD2 covers 9 bases. This CDR3 region has 14 residues. Trimming removed 8 bases from V and 5 bases from J; junction bases left unmatched: 8. Germline values: CDR1 MNHNS, CDR2 SASEGT.

The chain is built from TRBV5-1 and TRBJ2-2; D ambiguous. CDR3 size: 14 residues. Per germline, CDR1 SGHRS and CDR2 YFSETQ. V gave up 0 bases and J gave up 7 bases, with 10 bases separating them. The CDR3 nucleotides read TGCGCCAGCAGCTTGGTAGTAGGCGTCGGGGAGCTGTTTTTT. This translates into CASSLVVGVGELFF. The complete variable domain, with remaining parts taken from reference TRBV5-1 and TRBJ2-2, reads KAGVTQTPRYLIKTRGQQVTLSCSPISGHRSVSWYQQTPGQGLQFLFEYFSETQRNKGNFPGRFSGRQFSNSRSEMNVSTLELGDSALYLCASSLVVGVGELFFGEGSRLTVL.

The gene calls are TRBV3-1 and TRBJ1-6; D not certain. V dropped 1 base and J dropped 7 bases, with 5 bases sitting between them. The germline V gene encodes CDR1 LGHDT and CDR2 YNNKEL (reference sequence). The CDR3 consists of 13 residues. The CDR3 coding sequence is TGTGCCAGCAGCCAAGTGACGAATTCACCCCTCCACTTT. Translated: CASSQVTNSPLHF.

V and J are TRBV12-3 or TRBV12-4 and TRBJ2-1; D gene unclear. This CDR3 contains 13 residues. V shed 6 bases and J shed 6 bases, with 12 bases lying between them. As DNA, the CDR3 is TGTGCCAGCAGCACCGGGCCTCTCAATGAGCAGTTCTTC. Its protein is CASSTGPLNEQFF.

This chain joins TRBV7-2 and TRBJ2-7; 8 nucleotides align to TRBD2. CDR1 and CDR2 (germline): SGHTA, FQGNSA. The CDR3 runs to 13 residues. V trimming: 1 base; J trimming: 11 bases; junction bases outside the gene matches: 7. DNA for the CDR3: TGTGCCAGCAGCTTAGGCGGGACTAGGGGAGAGTACTTC. It translates to CASSLGGTRGEYF.

J is TRBJ2-3 and V is TRBV5-1; 9 bases align to TRBD2. V gave up 3 bases and J gave up 2 bases; unmatched junction bases: 13. The CDR3 extends over 18 amino acids. Germline CDR1 SGHRS, CDR2 YFSETQ. CDR3 sequence (DNA): TGCGCCAGCAGCTCGGCACAACCTAGCGGGAAAAACACAGATACGCAGTATTTT. Translating it yields CASSSAQPSGKNTDTQYF. The variable domain in full, with the rest retrieved from reference TRBV5-1 and TRBJ2-3, is KAGVTQTPRYLIKTRGQQVTLSCSPISGHRSVSWYQQTPGQGLQFLFEYFSETQRNKGNFPGRFSGRQFSNSRSEMNVSTLELGDSALYLCASSSAQPSGKNTDTQYFGPGTRLTVL.

This clonotype showed up just a few times. This chain joins TRBV11-2 and TRBJ2-1; the D gene is possibly TRBD1 (6 bases). This CDR3 contains 16 residues. Germline CDR1 is SGHAT and CDR2 is FQNNGV. Trimming cost V 2 bases and J 0 bases, with 11 bases left between them. CDR3 sequence: CASSLLGASSYNEQFF. The CDR3 DNA reads as TGTGCCAGCAGCTTACTGGGGGCATCCTCCTACAATGAGCAGTTCTTC.

This clonotype was counted only a few times. This chain links TRBV6-2 or TRBV6-3 with TRBJ2-7, with D tentatively TRBD2 (5 bases). From germline, CDR1 is MNHEY and CDR2 SVGEGT. V was clipped by 8 bases and J by 3 bases, with 17 bases between them. The CDR3 has 14 amino acids. The CDR3: CASHKSSGNYEQYF. CDR3 in DNA: TGTGCCAGCCATAAGTCCAGCGGAAACTACGAGCAGTACTTC.

This clonotype turned up a few times. The rearrangement joins TRBV9 to TRBJ2-7; D possibly corresponds to TRBD1 (6 bases). V shed 4 bases and J shed 4 bases, with 15 bases lying between them. The CDR3 is made up of 14 amino acids. From germline, CDR1 is SGDLS and CDR2 YYNGEE. CDR3 sequence reads: CASSRRQAAYEQYF. CDR3 nucleotide sequence: TGTGCCAGCAGCCGGAGACAGGCCGCATACGAGCAGTACTTC.

J is TRBJ2-6 and V is TRBV7-6; D gene uncertain. CDR1 SGHVS and CDR2 FNYEAQ come from the germline V gene. The CDR3 is made up of 14 amino acids. V gave up 4 bases and J gave up 6 bases, with 10 bases separating them. CDR3 bases: TGTGCCAGCAGCTCCCCCGTTGAGGCCAACGTCCTGACTTTC. Translating gives CASSSPVEANVLTF.

This clonotype showed up just a few times. Here the CDR3 DNA reads TGCAGTGCTAGCGTCAGGGGGGAAGGGAGGGTCCTCCACTTT. This codes for CSASVRGEGRVLHF. The chain couples TRBV20-1 to TRBJ1-6; 7 bases fit TRBD1. After removal of 3 bases from V and 15 bases from J, the junction contained 14 bases not matched to a gene. CDR1 DFQATT and CDR2 SNEGSKA come from the germline V gene (reference sequence). CDR3 length: 14 residues.

This clonotype appeared a few times. The chain links TRBV20-1 to TRBJ2-7; D may be TRBD1 or TRBD2 (5 bases each). This CDR3 comprises 14 residues. CDR1 DFQATT and CDR2 SNEGSKA come from the germline V gene (reference sequence). Trimming stripped 7 bases from V and 2 bases from J, with 18 bases between. The CDR3, as DNA: TGCAGTGGCGAAACCGGGACCGCCCCCTACGAGCAGTACTTC. Its protein product is CSGETGTAPYEQYF.

In this sample, this clonotype turned up a few times. The rearrangement joins TRBV12-3 or TRBV12-4 to TRBJ2-7; D ambiguous. Between the trimmed V and J ends, which lost 3 bases and 3 bases, there was a span of 12 bases. CDR3 size: 14 residues. For the CDR3, the DNA is TGTGCCAGCAGTTTTTCCGGTTCCCTCTACGAGCAGTACTTC. Translated: CASSFSGSLYEQYF.

About this clonotype itself: With a much larger clone just one base away, this may be a read error. The rearrangement links TRBV6-1 to TRBJ2-7; 7 nucleotides agree with TRBD2. Germline V gene sequence: CDR1 MNHNS, CDR2 SASEGT. The CDR3 totals 15 residues. The CDR3 DNA sequence: TGTGCCAGCAGTGGTTCTTGGGGGAGGGCCGACGAGCAGCACTTC. Encoded protein: CASSGSWGRADEQHF.

This sequence joins TRBV6-2 or TRBV6-3 and TRBJ2-1; TRBD2 might be the D (5 bases). V lost 4 bases, J lost 0 bases, and 13 bases lay in between. The CDR3 sequence is 16 residues long. From germline, CDR1 is MNHEY and CDR2 SVGEGT. CDR3 nucleotide sequence: TGTGCCAGCAGTTTTCTTTTAGCGAACTCCTACAATGAGCAGTTCTTC. This translates into CASSFLLANSYNEQFF.

This clonotype was detected a few times. J is TRBJ2-2 and V is TRBV4-3; the D gene is possibly TRBD1 (6 bases). V lost 0 bases and J 4 bases, leaving 15 bases between the germline ends. The germline V gene has CDR1 LGHNA and CDR2 YSLEER. The CDR3 contains 17 residues. CDR3 nucleotide sequence: TGCGCCAGCAGCCAAGAGGACACAGGGCGTCCCACCGGGGAGCTGTTTTTT. It specifies CASSQEDTGRPTGELFF.

This CDR3 reads CASIGQNYGYTF. CDR3 bases: TGTGCCAGCATCGGACAGAACTATGGCTACACCTTC. The chain recombines TRBV2 with TRBJ1-2, with TRBD1 as a possible D gene (6 bases). V was trimmed by 7 bases and J by 2 bases, leaving 8 bases between them. The CDR3 covers 12 residues. CDR1 and CDR2 from the germline V gene are SNHLY and FYNNEI.